These T cell receptor beta chains were read from a single sample in a study of shared clonotypes between healthy human individuals. Assay used: immunoSEQ multiplex PCR; TCRdb lists only in-frame clones, some missing. The sample holds about a million clones, approximately 80% seen once. What was sequenced was memory CD4+ T cells from PBMCs. The receptors come from a man between 18 and 29 years old in good health. Some clones in this sample may be carry-over from other donors' samples. Both conserved end residues are part of each CDR3. D genes are given only for firm matches. Where a row states a size, it is once, few, many or the class of an expanded clone; other rows omit it.

d_call: TRBD1
v_call: TRBV4-2
cdr3_length: 16
j_call: TRBJ1-4
clone_size: .
cdr3_aa: CASSQDRGTGYEKLFF
cdr3_nt: TGTGCCAGCAGCCAAGATCGAGGGACAGGGTATGAAAAACTGTTTTTT

d_call: TRBD2
v_call: TRBV7-8
cdr3_length: 16
j_call: TRBJ2-1
clone_size: few
cdr3_aa: CASSERVSGRPNEQFF
cdr3_nt: TGTGCCAGCAGCGAACGAGTTAGCGGGAGACCCAATGAGCAGTTCTTC

d_call: TRBD1
v_call: TRBV27
cdr3_length: 13
j_call: TRBJ1-2
clone_size: .
cdr3_aa: CASRRDRVGGYTF
cdr3_nt: TGTGCCAGCAGAAGGGACAGGGTAGGAGGCTACACCTTC

d_call: TRBD2
v_call: TRBV27
cdr3_length: 17
j_call: TRBJ2-7
clone_size: many
cdr3_aa: CASPVGGREVGSYEQYF
cdr3_nt: TGTGCCAGCCCCGTCGGCGGGCGGGAGGTCGGCTCCTACGAGCAGTACTTC

d_call: .
v_call: TRBV7-6
cdr3_length: 13
j_call: TRBJ2-7
clone_size: .
cdr3_aa: CASSRAGTYEQYF
cdr3_nt: TGTGCCAGCTCGCGGGCAGGGACCTACGAGCAGTACTTC

d_call: TRBD2
v_call: TRBV7-8
cdr3_length: 14
j_call: TRBJ2-7
clone_size: few
cdr3_aa: CASSPRTSSYEQYF
cdr3_nt: TGTGCCAGCAGCCCCCGGACTAGCTCCTACGAGCAGTACTTC

d_call: TRBD2
v_call: TRBV2
cdr3_length: 14
j_call: TRBJ2-1
clone_size: .
cdr3_aa: CASSRTSGDNEQFF
cdr3_nt: TGTGCCAGCAGCCGGACTAGCGGTGACAATGAGCAGTTCTTC

d_call: TRBD1
v_call: TRBV28
cdr3_length: 19
j_call: TRBJ2-4
clone_size: .
cdr3_aa: CASSLSPGQGYWSKNIQYF
cdr3_nt: TGTGCCAGCAGTTTGTCGCCGGGACAGGGGTATTGGTCCAAAAACATTCAGTACTTC

d_call: .
v_call: TRBV1
cdr3_length: 18
j_call: TRBJ1-4
clone_size: .
cdr3_aa: CTSSQDARAGRTNEKLFF
cdr3_nt: TGCACCAGCAGCCAAGATGCCCGAGCGGGTCGGACTAATGAAAAACTGTTTTTT

d_call: .
v_call: TRBV25-1
cdr3_length: 16
j_call: TRBJ1-4
clone_size: .
cdr3_aa: CASSDRGRTTNEKLFF
cdr3_nt: TGTGCCAGCAGTGACAGGGGAAGAACAACTAATGAAAAACTGTTTTTT

d_call: .
v_call: TRBV5-4
cdr3_length: 12
j_call: TRBJ1-2
clone_size: .
cdr3_aa: CASSLAEGGYTF
cdr3_nt: TGTGCCAGCAGCTTGGCAGAGGGTGGCTACACCTTC

d_call: .
v_call: TRBV19
cdr3_length: 16
j_call: TRBJ1-2
clone_size: .
cdr3_aa: CASSPRAVAINYGYTF
cdr3_nt: TGTGCCAGTAGCCCGAGGGCGGTGGCAATCAACTATGGCTACACCTTC

d_call: .
v_call: TRBV7-9
cdr3_length: 14
j_call: TRBJ1-4
clone_size: .
cdr3_aa: CASSLGGVNEKLFF
cdr3_nt: TGTGCCAGCAGCTTAGGTGGAGTTAATGAAAAACTGTTTTTT

d_call: TRBD1
v_call: TRBV7-3
cdr3_length: 13
j_call: TRBJ2-1
clone_size: .
cdr3_aa: CASSLTGDRDIIF
cdr3_nt: TGTGCCAGCAGCTTAACCGGGGACAGGGATATAATCTTC

d_call: .
v_call: TRBV5-4
cdr3_length: 16
j_call: TRBJ1-2
clone_size: .
cdr3_aa: CASSRGAGQPNYGYTF
cdr3_nt: TGTGCCAGCAGCCGCGGTGCTGGACAGCCTAACTATGGCTACACCTTC

d_call: .
v_call: TRBV4-2
cdr3_length: 14
j_call: TRBJ2-7
clone_size: .
cdr3_aa: CASSQEWRGYEQYF
cdr3_nt: TGTGCCAGCAGCCAAGAGTGGCGAGGCTACGAGCAGTACTTC

d_call: .
v_call: TRBV5-4
cdr3_length: 13
j_call: TRBJ1-1
clone_size: .
cdr3_aa: CASSVDRNTEAFF
cdr3_nt: TGTGCCAGCAGCGTCGACAGGAACACTGAAGCTTTCTTT

d_call: .
v_call: TRBV5-4
cdr3_length: 14
j_call: TRBJ2-2
clone_size: .
cdr3_aa: CASSLVGVGGELFF
cdr3_nt: TGTGCCAGCAGCTTGGTAGGGGTAGGCGGGGAGCTGTTTTTT

d_call: TRBD2
v_call: TRBV5-4
cdr3_length: 17
j_call: TRBJ2-1
clone_size: .
cdr3_aa: CASSSGLAGGSYNEQFF
cdr3_nt: TGTGCCAGCAGCTCTGGACTAGCGGGAGGTTCCTACAATGAGCAGTTCTTC

d_call: .
v_call: TRBV6-5
cdr3_length: 11
j_call: TRBJ2-3
clone_size: .
cdr3_aa: CASRDIDTQYF
cdr3_nt: TGTGCCAGCAGGGATATAGATACGCAGTATTTT

d_call: TRBD1
v_call: TRBV20-1
cdr3_length: 11
j_call: TRBJ2-1
clone_size: once
cdr3_aa: CSADRDRLDIF
cdr3_nt: TGCAGTGCAGACCGGGACAGGCTCGATATCTTC

d_call: TRBD1
v_call: TRBV30
cdr3_length: 15
j_call: TRBJ2-2
clone_size: .
cdr3_aa: CAWGTGTANTGELFF
cdr3_nt: TGTGCCTGGGGTACCGGGACAGCCAACACCGGGGAGCTGTTTTTT

d_call: .
v_call: TRBV28
cdr3_length: 14
j_call: TRBJ1-3
clone_size: .
cdr3_aa: CASSSTVSGNTIYF
cdr3_nt: TGTGCCAGCAGTTCGACAGTCTCTGGAAACACCATATATTTT

d_call: TRBD2
v_call: TRBV11-3
cdr3_length: 16
j_call: TRBJ2-3
clone_size: many
cdr3_aa: CASSLDGGRAIDTQYF
cdr3_nt: TGTGCCAGCAGCTTAGATGGCGGGAGGGCCATAGATACGCAGTATTTT